This T cell receptor (beta chain) stems from a study of T cells in Graves' hyperthyroidism and ophthalmopathy. Study-wide context: Peripheral blood was collected at initial diagnosis, before any treatment. The study's findings and limits: For ophthalmopathy, model prediction preceded onset by a median about 6.2 months.

Amplification of TCR beta CDR3 regions used RNA as the template. The HTBI primer set drove a first-round RT-PCR of the TCR CDR3. TCRdb analysed the multiplex PCR reads with MiXCR anew, one entry per CDR3 protein. The repertoire holds hundreds of thousands of distinct CDR3 sequences, with more than 15% as singletons. Thyroid ultrasound, orbital computed tomography, clinical symptoms, and serum thyroxine and TRAb underpinned diagnoses. It was less than 13 ml of fresh peripheral blood that supplied the PBMCs. Deletions cut 2 bases from V and 0 bases from J, with 15 bases between. Germline V lookup: CDR1 SGHDT, CDR2 YYEEEE. The CDR3 has 17 amino acids. Details on this clonotype: Its antigen is undetermined.

This chain uses TRBV5-6 with TRBJ1-3, with D maybe TRBD1 (5 bases). Specimen: blood. This clonotype was obtained from a woman aged 18-29 years with Graves' ophthalmopathy. The DNA for the CDR3 is TGTGCCAGCAGCTTATTCGGGACCTCCTACTCTGGAAACACCATATATTTT. This codes for CASSLFGTSYSGNTIYF.